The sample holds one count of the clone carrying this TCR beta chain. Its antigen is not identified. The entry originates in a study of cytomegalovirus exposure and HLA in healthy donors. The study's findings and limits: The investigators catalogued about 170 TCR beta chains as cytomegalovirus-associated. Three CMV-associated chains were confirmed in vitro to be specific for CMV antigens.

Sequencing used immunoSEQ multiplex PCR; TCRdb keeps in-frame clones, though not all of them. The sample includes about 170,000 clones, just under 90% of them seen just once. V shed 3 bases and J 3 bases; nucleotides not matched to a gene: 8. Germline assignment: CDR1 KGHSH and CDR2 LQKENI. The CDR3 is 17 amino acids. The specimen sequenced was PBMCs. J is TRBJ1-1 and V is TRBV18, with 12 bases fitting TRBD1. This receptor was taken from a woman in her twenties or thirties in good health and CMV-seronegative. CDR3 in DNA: TGTGCCAGCTCACCGGGACAGGGGGCGACGTTGGACACTGAAGCTTTCTTT. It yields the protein CASSPGQGATLDTEAFF.